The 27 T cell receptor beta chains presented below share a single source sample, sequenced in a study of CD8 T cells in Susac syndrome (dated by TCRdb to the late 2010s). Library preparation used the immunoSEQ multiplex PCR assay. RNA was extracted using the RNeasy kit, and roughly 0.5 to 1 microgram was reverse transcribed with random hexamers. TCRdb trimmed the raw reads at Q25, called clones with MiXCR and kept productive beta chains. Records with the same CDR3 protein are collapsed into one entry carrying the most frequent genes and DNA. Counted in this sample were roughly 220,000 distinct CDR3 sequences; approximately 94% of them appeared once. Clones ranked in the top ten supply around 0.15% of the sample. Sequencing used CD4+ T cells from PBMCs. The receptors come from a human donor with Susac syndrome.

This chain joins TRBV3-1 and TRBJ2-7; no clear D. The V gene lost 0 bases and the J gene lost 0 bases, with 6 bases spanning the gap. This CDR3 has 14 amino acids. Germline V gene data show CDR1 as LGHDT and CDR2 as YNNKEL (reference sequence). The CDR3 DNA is TGTGCCAGCAGCCAAGAACTCAGCTCCTACGAGCAGTACTTC. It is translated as CASSQELSSYEQYF.

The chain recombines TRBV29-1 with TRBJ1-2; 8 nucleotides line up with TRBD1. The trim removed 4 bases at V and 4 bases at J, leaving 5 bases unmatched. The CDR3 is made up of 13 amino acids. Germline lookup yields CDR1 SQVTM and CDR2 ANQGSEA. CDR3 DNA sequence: TGCAGCGTTGTGGCAGGGGGCGGCTATGGCTACACCTTC. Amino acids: CSVVAGGGYGYTF.

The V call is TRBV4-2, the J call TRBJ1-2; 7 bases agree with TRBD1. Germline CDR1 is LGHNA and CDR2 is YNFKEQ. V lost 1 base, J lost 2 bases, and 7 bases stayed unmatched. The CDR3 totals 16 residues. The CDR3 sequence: CASSQARGGQNYGYTF. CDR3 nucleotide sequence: TGTGCCAGCAGCCAAGCCCGGGGGGGACAGAACTATGGCTACACCTTC.

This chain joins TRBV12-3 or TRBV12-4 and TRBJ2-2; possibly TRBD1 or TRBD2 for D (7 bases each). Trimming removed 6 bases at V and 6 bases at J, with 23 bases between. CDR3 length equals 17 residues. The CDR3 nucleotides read TGTGCCAGCAGCCGTGACAGGGTTCAGGCGGGGGCCGGGGAGCTGTTTTTT. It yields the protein CASSRDRVQAGAGELFF.

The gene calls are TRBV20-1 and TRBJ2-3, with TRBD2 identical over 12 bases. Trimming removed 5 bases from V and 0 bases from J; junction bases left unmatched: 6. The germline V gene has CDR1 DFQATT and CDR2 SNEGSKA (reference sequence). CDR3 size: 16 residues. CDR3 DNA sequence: TGCAGTGCTTCCTCCCTAGCGGGGGGGAGCACAGATACGCAGTATTTT. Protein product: CSASSLAGGSTDTQYF.

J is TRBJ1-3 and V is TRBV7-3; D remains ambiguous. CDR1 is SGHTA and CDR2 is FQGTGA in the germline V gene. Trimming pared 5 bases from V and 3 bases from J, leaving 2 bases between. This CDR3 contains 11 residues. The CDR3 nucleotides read TGTGCCAGCAGCAATGGAAACACCATATATTTT. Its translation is CASSNGNTIYF.

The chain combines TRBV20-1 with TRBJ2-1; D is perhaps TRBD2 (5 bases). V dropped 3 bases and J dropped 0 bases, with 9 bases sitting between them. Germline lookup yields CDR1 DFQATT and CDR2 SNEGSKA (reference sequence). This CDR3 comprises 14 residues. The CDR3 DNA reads TGCAGTGCTAGTCGGGGTGTCTCCTACAATGAGCAGTTCTTC. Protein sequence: CSASRGVSYNEQFF.

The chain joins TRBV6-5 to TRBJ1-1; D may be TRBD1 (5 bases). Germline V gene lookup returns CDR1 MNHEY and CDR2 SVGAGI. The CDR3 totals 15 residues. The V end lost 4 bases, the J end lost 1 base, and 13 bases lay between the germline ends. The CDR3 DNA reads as TGTGCCAGCAGTTCCTCGGGGGTAGGGAACACTGAAGCTTTCTTT. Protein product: CASSSSGVGNTEAFF.

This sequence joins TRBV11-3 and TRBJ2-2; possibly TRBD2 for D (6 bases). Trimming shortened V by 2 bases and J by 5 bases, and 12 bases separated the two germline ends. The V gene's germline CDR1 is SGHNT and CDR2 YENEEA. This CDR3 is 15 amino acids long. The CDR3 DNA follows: TGTGCCAGCAGCTTAACGGGGGTCGGTACCGGGGAGCTGTTTTTT. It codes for CASSLTGVGTGELFF.

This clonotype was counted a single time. As DNA, the CDR3 is TGCAGCGTTGAGAAGGTCCCAGCGGGCGAAAAACTGTTTTTT. It is translated as CSVEKVPAGEKLFF. The chain carries TRBV29-1 and TRBJ1-4; D unclear. The CDR3 length is 14 residues. Per the germline V gene, CDR1 is SQVTM and CDR2 is ANQGSEA. V lost 3 bases to trimming and J lost 8 bases, with 16 bases between them.

The CDR3 region is CASRPTGVGANVLTF. Here the CDR3 DNA reads TGTGCCAGCAGACCAACAGGGGTCGGGGCCAACGTCCTGACTTTC. The chain recombines TRBV25-1 with TRBJ2-6, with TRBD1 matching over 7 bases. Germline V CDR1 and CDR2: MGHDK, SYGVNS. The junction had 6 bases not matched to a gene; V was cut back by 6 bases and J by 4 bases. This CDR3 region has 15 residues.

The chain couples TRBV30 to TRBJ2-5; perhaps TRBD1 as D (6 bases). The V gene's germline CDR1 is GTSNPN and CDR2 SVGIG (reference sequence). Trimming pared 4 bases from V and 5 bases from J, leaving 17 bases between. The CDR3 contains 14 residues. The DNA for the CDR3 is TGTGCCTGGACCCAGGGGCTGATTGAGGAGACCCAGTACTTC. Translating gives CAWTQGLIEETQYF.

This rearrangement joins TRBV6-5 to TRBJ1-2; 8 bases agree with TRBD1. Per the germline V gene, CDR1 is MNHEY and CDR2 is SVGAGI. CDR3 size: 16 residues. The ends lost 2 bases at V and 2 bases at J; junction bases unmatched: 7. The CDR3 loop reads CASSYHTGGKNYGYTF. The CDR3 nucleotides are TGTGCCAGCAGTTACCATACAGGGGGGAAGAACTATGGCTACACCTTC.

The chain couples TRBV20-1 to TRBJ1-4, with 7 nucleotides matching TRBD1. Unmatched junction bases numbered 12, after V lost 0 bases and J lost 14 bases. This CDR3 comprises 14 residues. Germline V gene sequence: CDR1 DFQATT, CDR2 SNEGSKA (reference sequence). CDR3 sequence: CSARDSGGTLGLFF. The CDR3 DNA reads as TGCAGTGCTAGAGATTCAGGGGGGACGCTTGGGCTGTTTTTT.

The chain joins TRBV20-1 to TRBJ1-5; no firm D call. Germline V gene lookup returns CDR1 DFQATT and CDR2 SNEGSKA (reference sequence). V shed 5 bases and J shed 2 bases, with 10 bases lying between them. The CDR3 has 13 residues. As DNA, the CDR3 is TGCAGTGCTGTTGGGGTCGGCAATCAGCCCCAGCATTTT. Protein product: CSAVGVGNQPQHF.

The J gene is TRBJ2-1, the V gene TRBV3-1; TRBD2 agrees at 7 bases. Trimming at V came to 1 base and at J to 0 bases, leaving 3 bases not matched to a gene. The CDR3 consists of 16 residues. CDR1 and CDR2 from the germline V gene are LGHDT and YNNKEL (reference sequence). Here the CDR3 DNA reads TGTGCCAGCAGCCAAGTTCCTAGCGGCTCCTACAATGAGCAGTTCTTC. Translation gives CASSQVPSGSYNEQFF.

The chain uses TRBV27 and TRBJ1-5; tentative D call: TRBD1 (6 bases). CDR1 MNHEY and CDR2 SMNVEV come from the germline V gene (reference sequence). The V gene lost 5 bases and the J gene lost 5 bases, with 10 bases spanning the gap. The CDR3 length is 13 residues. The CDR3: CASSSGQYQPQHF. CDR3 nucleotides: TGTGCCAGCAGTAGCGGACAGTATCAGCCCCAGCATTTT.

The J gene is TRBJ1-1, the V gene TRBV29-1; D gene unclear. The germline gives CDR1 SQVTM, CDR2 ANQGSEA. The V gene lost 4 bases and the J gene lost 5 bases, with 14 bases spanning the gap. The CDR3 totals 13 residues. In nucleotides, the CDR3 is TGCAGCGTTGGGTCGGTCCCGAGGACTGAAGCTTTCTTT. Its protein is CSVGSVPRTEAFF.

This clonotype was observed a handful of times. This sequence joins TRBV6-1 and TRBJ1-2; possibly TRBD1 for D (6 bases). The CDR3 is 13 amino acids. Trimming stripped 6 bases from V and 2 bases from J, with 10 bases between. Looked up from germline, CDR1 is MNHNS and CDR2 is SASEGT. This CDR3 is CASSRDRNYGYTF. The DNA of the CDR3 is TGTGCCAGCAGCCGCGACAGGAACTATGGCTACACCTTC.

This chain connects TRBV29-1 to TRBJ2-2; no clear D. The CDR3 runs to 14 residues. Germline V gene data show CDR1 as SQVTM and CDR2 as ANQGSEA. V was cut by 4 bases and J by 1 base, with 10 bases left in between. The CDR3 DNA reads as TGCAGCGTTGTGAAAGGGAAGAACACCGGGGAGCTGTTTTTT. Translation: CSVVKGKNTGELFF.

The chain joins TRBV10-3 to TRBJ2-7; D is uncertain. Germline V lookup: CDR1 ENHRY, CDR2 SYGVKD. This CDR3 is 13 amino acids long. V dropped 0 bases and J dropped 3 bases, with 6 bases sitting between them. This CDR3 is CAISESPSYEQYF. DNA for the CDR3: TGTGCCATCAGTGAGTCTCCAAGCTACGAGCAGTACTTC.

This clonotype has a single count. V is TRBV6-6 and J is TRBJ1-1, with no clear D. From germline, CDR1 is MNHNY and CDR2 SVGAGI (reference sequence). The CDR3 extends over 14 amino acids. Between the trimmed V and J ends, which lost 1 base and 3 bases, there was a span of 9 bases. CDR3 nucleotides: TGTGCCAGCAGTTACTTAACTGGGGACACTGAAGCTTTCTTT. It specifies CASSYLTGDTEAFF.

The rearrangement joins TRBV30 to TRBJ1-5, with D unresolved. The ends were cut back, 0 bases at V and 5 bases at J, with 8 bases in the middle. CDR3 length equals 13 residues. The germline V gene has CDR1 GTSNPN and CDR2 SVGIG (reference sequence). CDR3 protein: CAWSVELDQPQHF. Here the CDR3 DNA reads TGTGCCTGGAGTGTAGAATTGGATCAGCCCCAGCATTTT.

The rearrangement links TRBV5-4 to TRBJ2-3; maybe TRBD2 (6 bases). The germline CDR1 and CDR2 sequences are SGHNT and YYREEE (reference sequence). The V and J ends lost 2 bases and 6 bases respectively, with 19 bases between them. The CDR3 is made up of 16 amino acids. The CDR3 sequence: CASSFGRGPPGDTQYF. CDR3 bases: TGTGCCAGCAGCTTCGGGCGGGGCCCACCGGGGGATACGCAGTATTTT.

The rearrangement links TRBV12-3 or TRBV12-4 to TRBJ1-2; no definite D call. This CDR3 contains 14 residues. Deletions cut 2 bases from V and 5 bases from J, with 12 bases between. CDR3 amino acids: CASSLSSAGYGYTF. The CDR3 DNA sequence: TGTGCCAGCAGTTTATCCAGCGCTGGGTATGGCTACACCTTC.

CDR3 residues: CAWSVPGGDNSPLHF. CDR3 nucleotide sequence: TGTGCCTGGAGTGTGCCAGGGGGAGATAATTCACCCCTCCACTTT. The chain recombines TRBV30 with TRBJ1-6; 7 positions agree with TRBD1. The CDR3 contains 15 residues. Germline CDR1 is GTSNPN and CDR2 is SVGIG (reference sequence). After removal of 0 bases from V and 5 bases from J, the junction contained 4 bases not matched to a gene.

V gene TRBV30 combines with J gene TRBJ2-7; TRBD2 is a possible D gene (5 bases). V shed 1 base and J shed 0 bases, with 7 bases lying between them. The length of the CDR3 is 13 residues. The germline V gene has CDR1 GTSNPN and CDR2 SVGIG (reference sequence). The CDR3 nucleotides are TGTGCCTGGAGTGCTAGCAGCTCCTACGAGCAGTACTTC. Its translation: CAWSASSSYEQYF.